This TCR beta chain was documented in a study of blood T cells in healthy people across ages. CDR1 is SGHNT and CDR2 is YENEEA in the germline V gene. J lost 11 bases, V lost 5 bases, and 11 bases had no gene match. This CDR3 region has 15 residues. Combining a sample-barcoded 5' primer with a J-beta primer mix, a second PCR ran for 7 to 11 cycles. TCRdb fed the 5' RACE reads into MiXCR, producing one record per CDR3 protein. The sample yields 780,000 or so distinct CDR3 sequences, roughly 53% seen once. Input material: blood. This sequence joins TRBV11-3 and TRBJ2-5; the match to TRBD2 covers 13 bases. The receptor comes from an elderly man in good health. The CDR3 reads CASSTGLAGADEQYF. Here the CDR3 DNA reads TGTGCCAGCAGCACCGGACTAGCGGGAGCCGATGAGCAGTACTTC.